This T cell receptor (beta chain) appears in the sequencing data of a study of blood T cell repertoires in COVID-19. V trimming: 3 bases; J trimming: 0 bases; junction bases outside the gene matches: 2. From germline, CDR1 is KGHSH and CDR2 LQKENI. The CDR3 totals 15 residues. During active infection, Seattle patients enrolled and were then monitored through disease. The repertoire was sequenced with immunoSEQ multiplex PCR; TCRdb's copy has only in-frame clones and lacks some. The sample consists of around 60,000 clones, 84% of them appearing once. Material: peripheral blood. This TCR was recovered from a man aged 55 to 70 with COVID-19, enrolled during active disease. The chain links TRBV18 to TRBJ1-3; TRBD1 agrees at 7 bases. In DNA, the CDR3 is TGTGCCAGCTCACCGGACAGGCTCTCTGGAAACACCATATATTTT. Amino acid sequence: CASSPDRLSGNTIYF.